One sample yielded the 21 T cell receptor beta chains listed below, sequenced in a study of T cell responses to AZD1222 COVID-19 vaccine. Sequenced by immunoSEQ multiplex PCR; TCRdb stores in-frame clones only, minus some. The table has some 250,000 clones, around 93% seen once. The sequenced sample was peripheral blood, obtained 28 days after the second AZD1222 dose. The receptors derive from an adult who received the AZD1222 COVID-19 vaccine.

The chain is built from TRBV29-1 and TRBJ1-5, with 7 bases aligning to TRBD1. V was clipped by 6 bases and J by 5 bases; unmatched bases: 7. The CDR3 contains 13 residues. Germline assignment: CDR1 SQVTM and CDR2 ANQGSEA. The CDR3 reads CSVGQAWDQPQHF. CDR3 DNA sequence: TGCAGCGTCGGACAGGCTTGGGATCAGCCCCAGCATTTT.

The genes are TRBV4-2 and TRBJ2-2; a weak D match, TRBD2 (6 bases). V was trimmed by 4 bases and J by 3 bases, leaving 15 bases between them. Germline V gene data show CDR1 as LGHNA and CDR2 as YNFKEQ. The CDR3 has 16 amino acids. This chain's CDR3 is CASSRGLGGDTGELFF. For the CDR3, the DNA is TGTGCCAGCAGCCGGGGACTCGGAGGGGACACCGGGGAGCTGTTTTTT.

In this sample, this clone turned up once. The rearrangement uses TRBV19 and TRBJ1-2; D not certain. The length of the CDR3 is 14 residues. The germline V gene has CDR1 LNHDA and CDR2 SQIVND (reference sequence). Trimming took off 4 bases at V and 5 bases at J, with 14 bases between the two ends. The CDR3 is CASSNAGRTYGYTF. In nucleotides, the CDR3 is TGTGCCAGTAGTAACGCCGGACGGACGTATGGCTACACCTTC.

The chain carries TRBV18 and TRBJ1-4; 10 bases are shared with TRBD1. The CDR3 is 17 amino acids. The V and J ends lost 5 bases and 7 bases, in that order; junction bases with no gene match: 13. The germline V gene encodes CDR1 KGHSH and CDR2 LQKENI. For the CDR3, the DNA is TGTGCCAGCTCAAAGTCCCGGGACAGGGGACGGAGTGAAAAACTGTTTTTT. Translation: CASSKSRDRGRSEKLFF.

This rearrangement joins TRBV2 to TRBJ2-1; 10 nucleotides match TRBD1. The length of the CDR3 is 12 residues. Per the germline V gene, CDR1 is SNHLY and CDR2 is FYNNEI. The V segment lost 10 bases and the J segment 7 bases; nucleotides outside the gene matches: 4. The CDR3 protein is CATKDRGNEQFF. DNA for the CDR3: TGTGCCACCAAGGACAGGGGGAATGAGCAGTTCTTC. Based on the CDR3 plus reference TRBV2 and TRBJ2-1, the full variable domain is EPEVTQTPSHQVTQMGQEVILRCVPISNHLYFYWYRQILGQKVEFLVSFYNNEISEKSEIFDDQFSVERPDGSNFTLKIRSTKLEDSAMYFCATKDRGNEQFFGPGTRLTVL.

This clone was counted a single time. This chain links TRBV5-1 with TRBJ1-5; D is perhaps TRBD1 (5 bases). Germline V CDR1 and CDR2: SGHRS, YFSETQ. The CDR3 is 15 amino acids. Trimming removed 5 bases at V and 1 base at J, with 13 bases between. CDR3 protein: CASSFQGHSNQPQHF. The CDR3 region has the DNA TGCGCCAGCAGTTTCCAGGGTCACAGCAATCAGCCCCAGCATTTT.

CDR3 sequence: CASSSPGLAGVGTQYF. The CDR3 nucleotides are TGTGCCAGCAGTTCCCCGGGACTAGCGGGAGTCGGTACGCAGTATTTT. The V gene is TRBV28, the J gene TRBJ2-3; 14 bases map to TRBD2. The CDR3 loop spans 16 amino acids. Germline loops: CDR1 MDHEN, CDR2 SYDVKM. Unmatched junction bases numbered 8, after V lost 4 bases and J lost 8 bases.

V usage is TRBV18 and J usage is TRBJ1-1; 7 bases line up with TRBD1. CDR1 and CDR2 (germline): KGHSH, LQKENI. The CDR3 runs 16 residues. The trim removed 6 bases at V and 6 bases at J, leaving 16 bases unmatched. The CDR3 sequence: CASSPSVGGVGAEAFF. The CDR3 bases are TGTGCCAGCTCCCCCTCTGTAGGGGGCGTAGGCGCTGAAGCTTTCTTT.

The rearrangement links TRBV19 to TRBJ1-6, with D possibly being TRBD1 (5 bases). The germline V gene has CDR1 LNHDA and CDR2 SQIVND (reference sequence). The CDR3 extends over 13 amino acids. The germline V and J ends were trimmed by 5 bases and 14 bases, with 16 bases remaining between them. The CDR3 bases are TGTGCCAGTAGTCCTGGGGCCAATTTGGCCCTCCACTTT. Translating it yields CASSPGANLALHF.

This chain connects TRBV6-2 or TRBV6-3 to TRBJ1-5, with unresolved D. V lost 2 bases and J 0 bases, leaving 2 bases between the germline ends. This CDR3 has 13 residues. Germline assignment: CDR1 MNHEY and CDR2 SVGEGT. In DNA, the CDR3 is TGTGCCAGCAGTTACGGTAGCAATCAGCCCCAGCATTTT. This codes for CASSYGSNQPQHF.

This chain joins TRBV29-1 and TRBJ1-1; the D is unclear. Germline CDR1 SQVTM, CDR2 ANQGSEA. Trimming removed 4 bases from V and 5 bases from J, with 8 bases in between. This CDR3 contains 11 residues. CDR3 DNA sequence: TGCAGCGTTGCCGCGAATACTGAAGCTTTCTTT. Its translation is CSVAANTEAFF.

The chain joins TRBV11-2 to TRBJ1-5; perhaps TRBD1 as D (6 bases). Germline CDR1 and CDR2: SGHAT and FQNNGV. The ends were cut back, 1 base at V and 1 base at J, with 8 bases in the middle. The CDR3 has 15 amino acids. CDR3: CASSLGGASNQPQHF. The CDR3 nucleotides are TGTGCCAGCAGCTTAGGGGGGGCGAGCAATCAGCCCCAGCATTTT.

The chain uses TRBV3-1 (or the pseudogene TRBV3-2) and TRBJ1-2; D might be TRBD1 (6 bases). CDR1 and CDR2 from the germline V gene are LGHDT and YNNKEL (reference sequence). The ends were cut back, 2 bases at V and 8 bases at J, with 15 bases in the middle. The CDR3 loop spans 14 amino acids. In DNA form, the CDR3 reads TGTGCCAGCAGCCAACAACAGGGAGGGTACGGCTACACCTTC. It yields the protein CASSQQQGGYGYTF.

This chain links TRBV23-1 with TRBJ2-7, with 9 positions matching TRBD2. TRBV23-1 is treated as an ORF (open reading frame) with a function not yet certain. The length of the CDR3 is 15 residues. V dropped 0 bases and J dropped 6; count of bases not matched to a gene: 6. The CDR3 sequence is CASSQSGGGAGEQYF. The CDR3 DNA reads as TGCGCCAGCAGTCAATCTGGCGGGGGGGCCGGCGAGCAGTACTTC.

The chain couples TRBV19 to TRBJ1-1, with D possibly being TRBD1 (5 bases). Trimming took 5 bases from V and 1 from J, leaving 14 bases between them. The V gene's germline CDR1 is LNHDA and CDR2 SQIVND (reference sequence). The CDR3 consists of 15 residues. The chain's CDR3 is CASSVSGAQNTEAFF. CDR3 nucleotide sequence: TGTGCCAGTAGTGTCTCCGGGGCCCAGAACACTGAAGCTTTCTTT.

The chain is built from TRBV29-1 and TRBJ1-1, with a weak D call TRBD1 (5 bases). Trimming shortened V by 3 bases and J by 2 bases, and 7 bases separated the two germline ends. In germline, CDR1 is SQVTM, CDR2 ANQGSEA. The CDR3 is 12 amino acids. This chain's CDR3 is CSVDRANTEAFF. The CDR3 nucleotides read TGCAGCGTTGACAGGGCTAACACTGAAGCTTTCTTT.

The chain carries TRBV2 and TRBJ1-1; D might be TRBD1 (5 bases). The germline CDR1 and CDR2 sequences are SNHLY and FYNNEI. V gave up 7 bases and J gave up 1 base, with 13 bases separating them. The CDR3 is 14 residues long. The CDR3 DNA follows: TGTGCCAGCACCTTCCAGGGACGGAACACTGAAGCTTTCTTT. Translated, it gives CASTFQGRNTEAFF. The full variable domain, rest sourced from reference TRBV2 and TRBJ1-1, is EPEVTQTPSHQVTQMGQEVILRCVPISNHLYFYWYRQILGQKVEFLVSFYNNEISEKSEIFDDQFSVERPDGSNFTLKIRSTKLEDSAMYFCASTFQGRNTEAFFGQGTRLTVV.

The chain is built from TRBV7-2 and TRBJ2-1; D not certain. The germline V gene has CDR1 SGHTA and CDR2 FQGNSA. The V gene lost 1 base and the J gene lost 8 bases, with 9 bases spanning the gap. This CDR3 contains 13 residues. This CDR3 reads CASSLGVNDEQFF. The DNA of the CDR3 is TGTGCCAGCAGCTTAGGGGTGAACGATGAGCAGTTCTTC.

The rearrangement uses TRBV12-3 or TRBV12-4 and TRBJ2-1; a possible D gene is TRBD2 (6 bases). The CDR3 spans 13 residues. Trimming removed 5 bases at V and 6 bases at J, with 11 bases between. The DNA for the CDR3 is TGTGCCAGCAGTAACAGGAGGGTCAATGAGCAGTTCTTC. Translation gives CASSNRRVNEQFF.

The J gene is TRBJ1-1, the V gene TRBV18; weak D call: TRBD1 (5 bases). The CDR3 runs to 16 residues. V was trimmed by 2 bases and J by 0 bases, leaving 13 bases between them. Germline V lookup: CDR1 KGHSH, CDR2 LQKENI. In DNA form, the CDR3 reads TGTGCCAGCTCACCAGGCAGGGCTTTTTTGAACACTGAAGCTTTCTTT. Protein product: CASSPGRAFLNTEAFF.

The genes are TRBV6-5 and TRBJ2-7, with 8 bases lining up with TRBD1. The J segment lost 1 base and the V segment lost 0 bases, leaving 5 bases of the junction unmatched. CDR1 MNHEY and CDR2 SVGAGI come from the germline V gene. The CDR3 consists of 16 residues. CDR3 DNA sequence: TGTGCCAGCAGTTACTCGCAGGGGGCGATGTCCTACGAGCAGTACTTC. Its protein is CASSYSQGAMSYEQYF.